This TCR beta chain originates from a study of T cell changes during pregnancy in multiple sclerosis. Sequencing used immunoSEQ multiplex PCR; TCRdb keeps in-frame clones, though not all of them. In the table there are fewer than 85,000 clones, approximately 92% of which are singletons. V shed 2 bases and J 9 bases; nucleotides not matched to a gene: 9. The CDR3 length is 16 residues. CDR1 is SEHNR and CDR2 is FQNEAQ in the germline V gene (reference sequence). The clonotype originates from a female donor with multiple sclerosis, enrolled in a pregnancy study. The material sequenced was peripheral blood, taken before pregnancy. The chain couples TRBV7-9 to TRBJ2-1; 11 nucleotides align to TRBD2. The CDR3 nucleotides are TGTGCCAGCAGCTTATTTGTAGCGGGAGGGCTGGGTGAGCAGTTCTTC. It codes for CASSLFVAGGLGEQFF.